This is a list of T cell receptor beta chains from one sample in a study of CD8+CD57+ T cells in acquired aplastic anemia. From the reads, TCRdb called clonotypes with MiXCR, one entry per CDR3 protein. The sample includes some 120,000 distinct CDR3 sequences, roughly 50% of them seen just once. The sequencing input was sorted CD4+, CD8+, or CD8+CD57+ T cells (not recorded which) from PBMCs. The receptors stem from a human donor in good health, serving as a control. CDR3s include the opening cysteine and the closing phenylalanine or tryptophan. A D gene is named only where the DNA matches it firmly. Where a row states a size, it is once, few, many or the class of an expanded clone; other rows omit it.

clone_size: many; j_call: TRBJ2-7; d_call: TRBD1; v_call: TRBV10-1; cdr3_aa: CAISFPGQGYSYEQYF; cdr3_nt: TGCGCCATTTCTTTTCCGGGACAGGGGTACTCCTACGAGCAGTACTTC
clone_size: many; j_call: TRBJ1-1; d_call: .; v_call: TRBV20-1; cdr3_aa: CSASVPGGNTEAFF; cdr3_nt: TGCAGTGCTAGTGTTCCGGGGGGGAACACTGAAGCTTTCTTT
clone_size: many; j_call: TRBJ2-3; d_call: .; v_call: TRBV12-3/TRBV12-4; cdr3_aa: CASTTRGSSTDTQYF; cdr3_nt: TGTGCCAGCACCACCCGGGGGTCTAGCACAGATACGCAGTATTTT
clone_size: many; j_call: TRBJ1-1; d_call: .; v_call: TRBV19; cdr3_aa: CASTIGVSDAFF; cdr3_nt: TGTGCCAGTACCATAGGGGTTTCAGACGCTTTCTTT
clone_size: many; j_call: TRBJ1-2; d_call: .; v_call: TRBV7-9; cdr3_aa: CASSLEGGGANGYTF; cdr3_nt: TGTGCCAGCAGCTTGGAAGGGGGAGGAGCTAATGGCTACACCTTC
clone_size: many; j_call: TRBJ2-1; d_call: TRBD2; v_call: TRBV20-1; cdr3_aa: CSAKSGSGAFYNEQFF; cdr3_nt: TGCAGTGCCAAAAGCGGTAGCGGGGCCTTCTACAATGAGCAGTTCTTC
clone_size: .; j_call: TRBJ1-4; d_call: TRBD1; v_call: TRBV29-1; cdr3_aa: CSTRGRDEKLFF; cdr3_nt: TGCAGCACGAGGGGGCGTGATGAAAAACTGTTTTTT
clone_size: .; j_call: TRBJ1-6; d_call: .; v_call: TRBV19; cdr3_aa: CASSMANSPLHF; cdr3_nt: TGTGCCAGTAGTATGGCGAATTCACCCCTCCACTTT
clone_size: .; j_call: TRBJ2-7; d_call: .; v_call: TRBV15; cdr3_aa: CATSRGAEQYF; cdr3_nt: TGTGCCACCAGCAGAGGGGCAGAGCAGTACTTC
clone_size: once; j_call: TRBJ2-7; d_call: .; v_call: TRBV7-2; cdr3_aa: CASSWAGTGHEQYF; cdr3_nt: TGTGCCAGCAGCTGGGCCGGGACGGGGCACGAGCAGTACTTC
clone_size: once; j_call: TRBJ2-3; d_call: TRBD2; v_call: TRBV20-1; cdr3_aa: CSAGRASGEGDTQYF; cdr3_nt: TGCAGTGCCGGGAGGGCTAGCGGGGAGGGAGATACGCAGTATTTT
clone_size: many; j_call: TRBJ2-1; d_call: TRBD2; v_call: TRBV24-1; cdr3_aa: CATSESNAGLAGLNEQFF; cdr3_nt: TGTGCCACCAGTGAGTCAAACGCGGGACTAGCAGGCTTGAATGAGCAGTTCTTC
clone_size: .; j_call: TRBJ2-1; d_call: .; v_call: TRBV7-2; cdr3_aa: CASSPERSEQFF; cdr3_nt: TGTGCCAGCAGCCCCGAACGCAGTGAGCAGTTCTTC
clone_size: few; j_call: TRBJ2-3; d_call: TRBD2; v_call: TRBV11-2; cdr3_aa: CASSSRTSGGALDTQYF; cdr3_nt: TGTGCCAGCAGCTCCAGGACTAGCGGGGGGGCACTAGATACGCAGTATTTT
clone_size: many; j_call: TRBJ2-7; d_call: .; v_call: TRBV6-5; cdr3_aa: CASSLPGSRYEQYF; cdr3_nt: TGTGCCAGCAGTTTGCCGGGCTCCCGCTACGAGCAGTACTTC
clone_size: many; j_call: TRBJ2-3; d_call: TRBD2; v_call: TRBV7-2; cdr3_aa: CASSSTSGGHYTQYF; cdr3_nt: TGTGCCAGCAGCTCTACTAGCGGGGGGCATTATACGCAGTATTTT
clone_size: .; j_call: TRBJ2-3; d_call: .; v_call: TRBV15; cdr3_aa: CATSSQTVGTDTQYF; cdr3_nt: TGTGCCACCAGCAGCCAGACAGTGGGCACAGATACGCAGTATTTT
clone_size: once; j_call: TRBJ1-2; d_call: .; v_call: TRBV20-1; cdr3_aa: CSAAVGGYTF; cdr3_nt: TGCAGTGCTGCCGTAGGAGGCTACACCTTC
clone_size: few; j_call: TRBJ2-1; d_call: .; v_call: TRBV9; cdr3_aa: CASSARLGSEQFF; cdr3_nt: TGTGCCAGCAGCGCACGCCTCGGGAGTGAGCAGTTCTTC
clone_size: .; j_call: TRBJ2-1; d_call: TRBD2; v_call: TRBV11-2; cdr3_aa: CASSLDVSGGRNEQFF; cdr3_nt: TGTGCCAGCAGCTTAGATGTTAGCGGGGGGAGAAATGAGCAGTTCTTC
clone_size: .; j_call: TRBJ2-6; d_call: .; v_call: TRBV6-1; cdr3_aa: CASSGVSSGANVLTF; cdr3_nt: TGTGCCAGCAGTGGAGTCTCCTCTGGGGCCAACGTCCTGACTTTC
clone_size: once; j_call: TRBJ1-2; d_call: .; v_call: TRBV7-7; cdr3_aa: CASSLAGRGDYGYTF; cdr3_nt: TGTGCCAGCAGCTTAGCGGGGAGGGGGGATTATGGCTACACCTTC
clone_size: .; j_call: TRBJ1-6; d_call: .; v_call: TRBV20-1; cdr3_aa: CSVGRNNSPLHF; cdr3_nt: TGCAGTGTCGGACGGAATAATTCACCCCTCCACTTT
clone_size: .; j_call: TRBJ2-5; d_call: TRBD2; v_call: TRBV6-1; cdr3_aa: CASRGLAGGRETQYF; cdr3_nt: TGTGCCAGCAGGGGACTAGCGGGGGGGCGTGAGACCCAGTACTTC
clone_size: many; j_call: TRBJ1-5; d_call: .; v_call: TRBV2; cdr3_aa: CASSEQGPPQPQHF; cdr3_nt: TGTGCCAGCAGTGAACAGGGGCCCCCGCAGCCCCAGCATTTT
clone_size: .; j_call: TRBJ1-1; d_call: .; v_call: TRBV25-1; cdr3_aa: CASSVEGVNTEAFF; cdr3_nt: TGTGCCAGCAGTGTTGAGGGGGTGAACACTGAAGCTTTCTTT
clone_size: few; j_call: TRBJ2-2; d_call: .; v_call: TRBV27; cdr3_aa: CASSLEWANGWSGELFF; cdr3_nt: TGTGCCAGCAGTTTAGAATGGGCGAATGGGTGGTCCGGGGAGCTGTTTTTT
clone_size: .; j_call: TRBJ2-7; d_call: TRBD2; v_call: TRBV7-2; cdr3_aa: CASSLGGSSWEQYF; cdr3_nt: TGTGCCAGCAGCTTGGGGGGGAGCTCATGGGAGCAGTACTTC
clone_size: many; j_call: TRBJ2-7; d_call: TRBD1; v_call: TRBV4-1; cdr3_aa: CASSYPGQGDYEQYF; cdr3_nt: TGCGCCAGCAGCTATCCGGGACAGGGGGATTACGAGCAGTACTTC
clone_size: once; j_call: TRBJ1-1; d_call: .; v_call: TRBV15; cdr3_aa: CATSRRVGQEAFF; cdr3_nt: TGTGCCACCAGCAGAAGGGTTGGCCAAGAAGCTTTCTTT
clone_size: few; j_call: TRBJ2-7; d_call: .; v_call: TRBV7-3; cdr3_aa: CASSSPGDPAYEQYF; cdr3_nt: TGTGCCAGCAGCTCACCCGGGGATCCGGCCTACGAGCAGTACTTC
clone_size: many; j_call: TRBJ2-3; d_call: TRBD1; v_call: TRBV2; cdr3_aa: CASARGITDTQYF; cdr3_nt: TGTGCCAGCGCCAGGGGGATCACAGATACGCAGTATTTT
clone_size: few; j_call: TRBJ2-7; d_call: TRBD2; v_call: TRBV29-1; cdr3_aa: CSVATSGGNYEQYF; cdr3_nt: TGCAGCGTGGCGACTAGCGGGGGAAACTACGAGCAGTACTTC
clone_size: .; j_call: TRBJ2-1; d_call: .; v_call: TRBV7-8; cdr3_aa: CASSLEYRNEQFF; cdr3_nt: TGTGCCAGCAGCTTAGAGTACCGAAATGAGCAGTTCTTC
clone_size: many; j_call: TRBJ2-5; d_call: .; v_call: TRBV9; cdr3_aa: CASSEDRYAQETQYF; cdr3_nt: TGTGCCAGCAGCGAGGACAGATATGCACAAGAGACCCAGTACTTC
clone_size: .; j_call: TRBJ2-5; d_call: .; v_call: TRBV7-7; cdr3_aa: CASSLAGSGRTQYF; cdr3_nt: TGTGCCAGCAGCTTAGCTGGCTCCGGGCGGACCCAGTACTTC
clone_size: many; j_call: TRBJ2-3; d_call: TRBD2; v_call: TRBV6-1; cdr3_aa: CASSPPSGGPVTDTQYF; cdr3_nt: TGTGCCAGCAGTCCCCCTAGCGGGGGGCCTGTCACAGATACGCAGTATTTT
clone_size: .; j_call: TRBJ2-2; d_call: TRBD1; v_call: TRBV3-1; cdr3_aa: CASGDRGYANTGELFF; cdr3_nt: TGTGCCAGCGGAGACAGGGGTTACGCGAACACCGGGGAGCTGTTTTTT
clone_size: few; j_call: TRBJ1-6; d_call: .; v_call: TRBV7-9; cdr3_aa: CASSLNPYYSSPLHF; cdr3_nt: TGCGCCAGCAGCTTAAACCCCTACTATAGTTCACCCCTCCACTTT
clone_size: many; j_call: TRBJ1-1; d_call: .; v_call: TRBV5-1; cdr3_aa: CASSPEGDTEAFF; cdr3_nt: TGCGCCAGCAGCCCCGAAGGGGACACTGAAGCTTTCTTT
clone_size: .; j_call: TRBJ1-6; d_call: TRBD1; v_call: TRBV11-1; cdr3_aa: CASSFTGVTDSPLHF; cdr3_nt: TGTGCCAGCAGCTTCACAGGGGTCACCGATTCACCCCTCCACTTT
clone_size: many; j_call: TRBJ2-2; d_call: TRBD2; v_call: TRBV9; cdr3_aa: CASSVRDYHTGELFF; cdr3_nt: TGTGCCAGCAGCGTCCGGGACTATCACACCGGGGAGCTGTTTTTT
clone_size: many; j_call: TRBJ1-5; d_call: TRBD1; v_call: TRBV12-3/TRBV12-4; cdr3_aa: CASTLTGGSNQPQHF; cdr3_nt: TGTGCCAGCACCCTGACAGGGGGTAGCAATCAGCCCCAGCATTTT
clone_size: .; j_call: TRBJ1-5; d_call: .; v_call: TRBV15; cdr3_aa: CATSRSVTRGGNQPQHF; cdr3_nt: TGTGCCACCAGCAGAAGTGTGACGAGGGGTGGCAATCAGCCCCAGCATTTT
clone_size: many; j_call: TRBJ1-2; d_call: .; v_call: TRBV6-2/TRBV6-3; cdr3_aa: CATAGPPNYGYTF; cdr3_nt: TGTGCCACCGCAGGGCCCCCTAACTATGGCTACACCTTC
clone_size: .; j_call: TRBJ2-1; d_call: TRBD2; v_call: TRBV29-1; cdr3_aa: CSVVLAGDYNEQFF; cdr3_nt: TGCAGCGTTGTTCTAGCGGGGGACTACAATGAGCAGTTCTTC
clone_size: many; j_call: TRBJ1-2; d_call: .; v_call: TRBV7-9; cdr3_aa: CASSLEGHSYGYTF; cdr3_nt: TGTGCCAGCAGCTTAGAGGGACACAGCTATGGCTACACCTTC
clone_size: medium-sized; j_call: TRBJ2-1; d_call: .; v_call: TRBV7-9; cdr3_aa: CASSLDGYNEQFF; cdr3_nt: TGTGCCAGCAGCTTAGACGGGTACAATGAGCAGTTCTTC
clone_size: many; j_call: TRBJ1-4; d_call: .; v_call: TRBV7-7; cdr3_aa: CASSLGSPGSHEKLFF; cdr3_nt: TGTGCCAGCAGCTTAGGATCGCCGGGTTCTCATGAAAAACTGTTTTTT
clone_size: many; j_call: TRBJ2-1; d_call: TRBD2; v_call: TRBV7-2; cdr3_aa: CASSANGLAGTEQFF; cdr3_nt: TGTGCCAGCAGCGCAAATGGACTAGCGGGGACTGAGCAGTTCTTC
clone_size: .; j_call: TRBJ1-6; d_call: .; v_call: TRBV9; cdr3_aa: CASSPGPRGPLHF; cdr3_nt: TGTGCCAGCAGCCCCGGGCCCCGAGGACCCCTCCACTTT
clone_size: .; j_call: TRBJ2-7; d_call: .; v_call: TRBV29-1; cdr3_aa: CSAVAGLNEQYF; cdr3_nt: TGCAGCGCCGTGGCGGGTCTGAACGAGCAGTACTTC